The T cell receptor (beta chain) described here comes from a study of blood T cell repertoires in COVID-19. The overall study: Sites across the United States, Italy and Spain contributed samples from acute and convalescent COVID-19. The analysed material was cDNA or gDNA that came from T cells, B-cell-depleted T cells, or PBMCs.

Only in-frame clones appear in the TCRdb table, and some are missing; sequencing was by immunoSEQ multiplex PCR. The sample contains some 200,000 clones, roughly 80% of which appear only once. V was clipped by 6 bases and J by 5 bases; unmatched bases: 4. The CDR3 has 14 amino acids. Germline CDR1 LNHDA, CDR2 SQIVND (reference sequence). The sample comprised peripheral blood. The chain is built from TRBV19 and TRBJ2-1, with 10 bases matching TRBD2. The source of this sequence is a woman aged 60-75 years with acute or convalescent COVID-19. The CDR3 DNA reads as TGTGCCAGTAGCCCTAGCGGGGGCCACAATGAGCAGTTCTTC. This sequence encodes CASSPSGGHNEQFF.